Listed below are T cell receptor beta chains from one sample, sequenced in a study of read filtering for tumor transcriptome and immune sequencing. TCRdb redid the calling of the reads with MiXCR, one entry per CDR3 protein. The profile shows 30,000 to 40,000 distinct CDR3 sequences, 10% to 15% of them singletons. The sample taken for sequencing was a population of CD138-negative cells sorted from bone marrow. The receptors originated from a donor aged 40 or over with multiple myeloma. The CDR3 runs from the conserved cysteine through the conserved F or W. A D gene is named only where the DNA matches it firmly. The listing skips clone size in some rows; elsewhere it reads once, few, many or a size class.

v_call	clone_size	j_call	d_call	cdr3_nt	cdr3_aa
TRBV5-1	many	TRBJ2-7	NA	TGCGCCAGCAGCAAGACAGGATCGAGCTCCTACGAGCAGTACTTC	CASSKTGSSSYEQYF
TRBV20-1	medium-sized	TRBJ1-4	TRBD1	TGCAGTGCGGGATCGGGACAGGAGGGTGAAAAACTGTTTTTT	CSAGSGQEGEKLFF
TRBV7-2	many	TRBJ2-7	TRBD1	TGTGCCAGCAGCCCATCCGGGACAGCCTACGAGCAGTACTTC	CASSPSGTAYEQYF
TRBV7-9	NA	TRBJ2-2	NA	TGTGCCAGCAGCTCCCGCCGGGCAGCCACCGGGGAGCTGTTTTTT	CASSSRRAATGELFF
TRBV11-2	once	TRBJ2-7	NA	TGTGCCAGCAGCTTAGTGGACGCGTCTAAGGAGCAGTACTTC	CASSLVDASKEQYF
TRBV5-1	many	TRBJ2-7	NA	TGCGCCAGCAGCTTGAGTCGAGACGAGCAGTACTTC	CASSLSRDEQYF
TRBV2	many	TRBJ2-3	TRBD2	TGTGCCAGCAGTGTAGCGGGGGGGCGCGCAGATACGCAGTATTTT	CASSVAGGRADTQYF
TRBV28	many	TRBJ2-7	TRBD2	TGTGCCAGCAGTCGTCCGGGGGGTGGCGAGCAGTACTTC	CASSRPGGGEQYF
TRBV27	many	TRBJ2-7	NA	TGTGCCAGCAGAACTCCGGGGCGTCTTTACGAGCAGTACTTC	CASRTPGRLYEQYF
TRBV6-5	NA	TRBJ2-7	NA	TGTGCCAGCAGTTGGGCAGGACTACCTTACGAGCAGTACTTC	CASSWAGLPYEQYF
TRBV5-5	many	TRBJ1-5	NA	TGTGCCAGCAGCCTCCAGGGCGATCAGCCCCAGCATTTT	CASSLQGDQPQHF
TRBV6-6	many	TRBJ2-2	NA	TGTGCCAGCAAAAGTGTTCAAGAAACCGGGGAGCTGTTTTTT	CASKSVQETGELFF
TRBV12-3/TRBV12-4	many	TRBJ2-3	NA	TGTGCCAGCACCTCCGTGGGGGGCACAGATACGCAGTATTTT	CASTSVGGTDTQYF
TRBV12-3/TRBV12-4	many	TRBJ1-1	NA	TGTGCCAGCAGGAAAATAGGGGGGAACACTGAAGCTTTCTTT	CASRKIGGNTEAFF
TRBV2	many	TRBJ2-6	NA	TGTGCCAGCAGTGAACAGGTAGCTGGGGCCAACGTCCTGACTTTC	CASSEQVAGANVLTF
TRBV11-2	many	TRBJ2-4	NA	TGTGCCAGCAGATATGGCGGTCTCAAAAACATTCAGTACTTC	CASRYGGLKNIQYF
TRBV7-3	many	TRBJ2-7	NA	TGTGCCAGCAGCCCTGACAGGTGGTCCTACGAGCAGTACTTC	CASSPDRWSYEQYF
TRBV5-1	once	TRBJ2-1	TRBD1	TGCGCCAGCAGCGTGACAGGGGGGGCCCACAATGAGCAGTTCTTC	CASSVTGGAHNEQFF
TRBV11-2	many	TRBJ1-1	NA	TGTGCCAGCAGCTTAGGCCGCAGGAACACTGAAGCTTTCTTT	CASSLGRRNTEAFF
TRBV29-1	many	TRBJ1-2	NA	TGCAGCGTTGATAAGGGGTCTGACGGCTACACCTTC	CSVDKGSDGYTF
TRBV3-1	many	TRBJ2-3	NA	TGTGCCAGCAGCCAAGATAGGGGGGATACGCAGTATTTT	CASSQDRGDTQYF
TRBV23-1	once	TRBJ1-5	NA	TGCGCCAGCAGCCTCCGAGACGATCAGCCCCAGCATTTT	CASSLRDDQPQHF
TRBV20-1	many	TRBJ2-7	NA	TGCAGTGCTAGAGATCCCTCTTCGTTCGGGCAGTACTTC	CSARDPSSFGQYF
TRBV7-2	many	TRBJ2-3	TRBD1	TGTGCCAGCAGCTTACGGGACAGGGGAGATACGCAGTATTTT	CASSLRDRGDTQYF
TRBV3-1	many	TRBJ1-5	NA	TGTGCCAGCAGCCAAGATCAGAGTGAGGCTCAGCCCCAGCATTTT	CASSQDQSEAQPQHF
TRBV15	many	TRBJ1-5	NA	TGTGCCACCAGCAGAGCCCTACCTTGGACCGGGCGCGAGCCCCAGCATTTT	CATSRALPWTGREPQHF
TRBV28	NA	TRBJ2-1	TRBD2	TGTGGCATCAGTAGCACTAGCGGGGGGCTATACAATGAGCAGTTCTTC	CGISSTSGGLYNEQFF
TRBV28	many	TRBJ2-7	NA	TGTGCCAGCAGTTTGCAGTACAGGGCCCACGAGCAGTACTTC	CASSLQYRAHEQYF
TRBV19	NA	TRBJ2-7	NA	TGTGCCAGTAGTATGGGAGCCTCCTACGAGCAGTACTTC	CASSMGASYEQYF
TRBV6-6	many	TRBJ2-7	TRBD1	TGTGCCAGCAGTCAGGGACAGGGGAGCTCCTACGAGCAGTACTTC	CASSQGQGSSYEQYF